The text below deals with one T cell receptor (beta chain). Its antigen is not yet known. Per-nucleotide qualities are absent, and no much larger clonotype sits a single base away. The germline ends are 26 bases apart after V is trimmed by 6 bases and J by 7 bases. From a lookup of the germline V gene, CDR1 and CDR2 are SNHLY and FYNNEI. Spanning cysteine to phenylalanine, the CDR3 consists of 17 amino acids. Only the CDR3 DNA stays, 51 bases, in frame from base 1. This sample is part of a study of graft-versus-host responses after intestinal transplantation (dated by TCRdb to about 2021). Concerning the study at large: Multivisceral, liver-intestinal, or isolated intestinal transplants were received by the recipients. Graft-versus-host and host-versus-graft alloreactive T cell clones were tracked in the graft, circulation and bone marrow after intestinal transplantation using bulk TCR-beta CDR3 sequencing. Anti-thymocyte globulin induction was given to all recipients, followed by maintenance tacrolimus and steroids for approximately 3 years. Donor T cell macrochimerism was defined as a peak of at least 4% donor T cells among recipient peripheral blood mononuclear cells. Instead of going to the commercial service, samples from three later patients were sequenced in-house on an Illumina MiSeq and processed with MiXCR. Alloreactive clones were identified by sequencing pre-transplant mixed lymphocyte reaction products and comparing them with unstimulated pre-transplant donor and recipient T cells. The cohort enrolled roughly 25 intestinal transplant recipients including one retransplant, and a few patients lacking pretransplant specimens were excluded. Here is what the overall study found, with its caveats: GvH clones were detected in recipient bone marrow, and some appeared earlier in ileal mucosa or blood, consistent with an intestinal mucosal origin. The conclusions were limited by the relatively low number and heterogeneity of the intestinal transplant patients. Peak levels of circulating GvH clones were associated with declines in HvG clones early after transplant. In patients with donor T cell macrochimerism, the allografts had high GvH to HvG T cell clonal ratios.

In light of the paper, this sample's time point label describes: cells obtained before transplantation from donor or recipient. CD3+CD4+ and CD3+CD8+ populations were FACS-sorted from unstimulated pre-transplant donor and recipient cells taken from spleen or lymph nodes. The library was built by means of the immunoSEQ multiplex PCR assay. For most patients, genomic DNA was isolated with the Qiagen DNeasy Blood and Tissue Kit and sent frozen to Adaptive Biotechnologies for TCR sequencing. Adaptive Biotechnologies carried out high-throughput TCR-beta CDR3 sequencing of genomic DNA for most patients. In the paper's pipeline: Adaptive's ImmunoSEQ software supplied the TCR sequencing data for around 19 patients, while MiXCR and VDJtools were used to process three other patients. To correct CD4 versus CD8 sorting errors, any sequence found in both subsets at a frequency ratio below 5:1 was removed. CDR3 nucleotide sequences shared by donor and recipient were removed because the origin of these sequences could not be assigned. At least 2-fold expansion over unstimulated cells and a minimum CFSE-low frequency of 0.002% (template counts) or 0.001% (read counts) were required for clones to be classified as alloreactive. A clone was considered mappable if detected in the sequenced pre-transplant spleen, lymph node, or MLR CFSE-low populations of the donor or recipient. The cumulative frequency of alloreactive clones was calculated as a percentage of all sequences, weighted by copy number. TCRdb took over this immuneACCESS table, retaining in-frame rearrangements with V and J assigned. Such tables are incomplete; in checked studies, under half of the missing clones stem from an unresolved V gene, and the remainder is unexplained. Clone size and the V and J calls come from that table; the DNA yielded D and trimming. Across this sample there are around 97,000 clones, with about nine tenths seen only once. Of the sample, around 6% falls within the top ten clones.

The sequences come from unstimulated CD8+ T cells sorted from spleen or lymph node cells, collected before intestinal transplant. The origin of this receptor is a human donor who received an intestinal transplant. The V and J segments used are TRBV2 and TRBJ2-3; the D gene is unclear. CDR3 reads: CASRGLGDPLRENTQYF. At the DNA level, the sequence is TGTGCCAGCAGGGGCTTGGGCGACCCCCTAAGGGAAAATACGCAGTATTTT.